The text below deals with one TCR beta chain. This sample was taken from a study of blood T cell repertoires in COVID-19. Study-wide context: COVID-19 samples collected from the United States, Italy and Spain covered acute and convalescent phases. In each case, the material was cDNA or gDNA derived from T cells, B-cell-depleted T cells, or PBMCs.

Original processing notes: Reference gene primer amplification gave nucleated cell count estimates. Clones were sequenced by immunoSEQ multiplex PCR, and TCRdb holds only the in-frame ones, with some missing. V and J calls and clone size follow that table, whereas D and trimming were derived from the DNA. The data show 210,000 or so clones, around 90% seen once. V was pared by 4 bases and J by 7 bases, with 8 bases of the junction left unmatched. The CDR3 length is 16 residues. Germline-derived CDR1 and CDR2 are SGHNT and YYREEE (reference sequence). The chain has TRBV5-4 and TRBJ2-1; 13 bases align to TRBD2. The sample was peripheral blood. The receptor's source is a man between 18 and 29 years old with active or convalescent COVID-19. In nucleotides, the CDR3 is TGTGCCAGCAGCGGGTCCGGGACTAGCGGGGCTAATGAGCAGTTCTTC. This gives the protein CASSGSGTSGANEQFF. Based on the CDR3 plus reference TRBV5-4 and TRBJ2-1, the full variable domain is ETGVTQSPTHLIKTRGQQVTLRCSSQSGHNTVSWYQQALGQGPQFIFQYYREEENGRGNFPPRFSGLQFPNYSSELNVNALELDDSALYLCASSGSGTSGANEQFFGPGTRLTVL.